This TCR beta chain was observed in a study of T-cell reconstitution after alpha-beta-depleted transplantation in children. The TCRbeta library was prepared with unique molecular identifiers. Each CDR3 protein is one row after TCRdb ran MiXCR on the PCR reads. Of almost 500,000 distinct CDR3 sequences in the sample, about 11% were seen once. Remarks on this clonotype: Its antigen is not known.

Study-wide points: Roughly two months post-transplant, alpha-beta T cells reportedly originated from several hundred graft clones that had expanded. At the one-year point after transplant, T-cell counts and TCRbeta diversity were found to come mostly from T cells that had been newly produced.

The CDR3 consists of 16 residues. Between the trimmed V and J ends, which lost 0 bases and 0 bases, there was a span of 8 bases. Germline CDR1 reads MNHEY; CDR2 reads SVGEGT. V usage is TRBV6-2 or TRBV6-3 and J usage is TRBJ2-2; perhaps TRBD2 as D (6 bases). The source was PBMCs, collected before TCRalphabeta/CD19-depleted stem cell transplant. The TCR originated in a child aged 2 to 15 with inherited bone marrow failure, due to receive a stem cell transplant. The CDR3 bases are TGTGCCAGCAGTTACTCCGCGGGATCGAACACCGGGGAGCTGTTTTTT. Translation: CASSYSAGSNTGELFF.